These 7 T cell receptor beta chains came from one sample sequenced in a study of blood T cell repertoires in COVID-19. Only in-frame clones appear in the TCRdb table, and some are missing; sequencing was by immunoSEQ multiplex PCR. The top ten hold approximately 5% of the sample, which has a few hundred thousand clones, around 86% seen once. Sequenced: PBMCs or T cells enriched from blood (not recorded which). The receptors shown here come from a woman aged 45-65 years who had recovered from COVID-19.

This clone has just one count. The V call is TRBV7-9, the J call TRBJ2-6, with D perhaps TRBD1 (5 bases). CDR1 is SEHNR and CDR2 is FQNEAQ in the germline V gene (reference sequence). The CDR3 extends over 18 amino acids. V was pared by 3 bases and J by 1 base, with 16 bases between. This chain's CDR3 is CASSLGPGILSGANVLTF. In DNA, the CDR3 is TGTGCCAGCAGCTTGGGGCCAGGGATACTTTCTGGGGCCAACGTCCTGACTTTC.

This clone has a single count. The CDR3 protein is CASSQGGFSGNTIYF. In DNA form, the CDR3 reads TGTGCCAGCAGCCAAGGGGGTTTCTCTGGAAACACCATATATTTT. The rearrangement joins TRBV5-5 to TRBJ1-3; perhaps TRBD1 as D (6 bases). Between the trimmed V and J ends, which lost 4 bases and 0 bases, there was a span of 11 bases. The germline gives CDR1 SGHKS, CDR2 YYEKEE (reference sequence). The CDR3 covers 15 residues.

The gene calls are TRBV6-5 and TRBJ2-5; TRBD1 is a possible D gene (6 bases). Per germline, CDR1 MNHEY and CDR2 SVGAGI. The CDR3 covers 14 residues. V was clipped by 6 bases and J by 0 bases, with 11 bases between them. The CDR3 sequence: CASSGQHHQETQYF. The DNA of the CDR3 is TGTGCCAGCAGCGGACAGCACCACCAAGAGACCCAGTACTTC.

CDR3 loop: CASSRLPGQMSGYTF. CDR3 coding DNA: TGTGCCAGCAGTAGACTCCCGGGACAAATGAGTGGCTACACCTTC. The rearrangement uses TRBV27 and TRBJ1-2, with a tentative D call TRBD1 (6 bases). This CDR3 spans 15 amino acids. V was cut by 5 bases and J by 7 bases, with 20 bases left in between. Germline V CDR1 and CDR2: MNHEY, SMNVEV (reference sequence).

The V call is TRBV5-8, the J call TRBJ2-3, with D possibly TRBD2 on 7 matching bases. The CDR3 has 14 amino acids. Germline CDR1 and CDR2: SGHTS and YDEGEE. With 3 bases removed from V and 4 bases from J, the gap between germline ends came to 12 bases. The CDR3 protein is CASSYPGGPDTQYF. CDR3 in DNA: TGTGCCAGCAGCTACCCCGGGGGGCCAGATACGCAGTATTTT.

The rearrangement joins TRBV5-1 to TRBJ2-7, with D unresolved. The V end lost 2 bases, the J end lost 2 bases, and 8 bases lay between the germline ends. The CDR3 covers 13 residues. Germline loops: CDR1 SGHRS, CDR2 YFSETQ. CDR3 residues: CASSLSSPYEQYF. The CDR3, as DNA: TGCGCCAGCAGCTTATCTTCTCCCTACGAGCAGTACTTC.

V and J are TRBV11-3 and TRBJ1-3; D not certain. CDR3 length equals 17 residues. Looked up from germline, CDR1 is SGHNT and CDR2 is YENEEA. The germline V and J ends were trimmed by 2 bases and 0 bases, with 14 bases remaining between them. The DNA of the CDR3 is TGTGCCAGCAGCTTACCCCCCTCAGCGTACTCTGGAAACACCATATATTTT. It encodes CASSLPPSAYSGNTIYF.